What follows are 32 T cell receptor beta chains derived from one specimen sequenced in a study of blood T cell repertoires in COVID-19. Sequencing was performed with immunoSEQ multiplex PCR; in TCRdb, only in-frame clones are kept and a portion is missing. The sample holds 200,000 to 300,000 clones; about 86% are singletons and the top ten take over 1.5%. Sequencing was carried out using peripheral blood. All receptors come from a young man with active or convalescent COVID-19.

V gene TRBV5-3 combines with J gene TRBJ2-1, with D tentatively TRBD1 (6 bases). TRBV5-3 is designated an ORF whose function remains uncertain. V lost 0 bases to trimming and J lost 4 bases, with 8 bases between them. This CDR3 has 14 amino acids. The CDR3 loop is CARSLGGPYNEQFF. CDR3 bases: TGTGCCAGAAGCTTGGGGGGGCCGTACAATGAGCAGTTCTTC.

This chain joins TRBV6-5 and TRBJ2-7, with TRBD2 matching over 9 bases. CDR3 length: 15 residues. In germline, CDR1 is MNHEY, CDR2 SVGAGI. V dropped 5 bases and J dropped 4; count of bases not matched to a gene: 9. The CDR3 region is CASSPFAAGGYEQYF. CDR3 bases: TGTGCCAGCAGTCCTTTCGCGGCGGGAGGGTACGAGCAGTACTTC.

The chain couples TRBV4-2 to TRBJ2-7; 11 bases are shared with TRBD2. Germline V gene data show CDR1 as LGHNA and CDR2 as YNFKEQ. Trimming at V came to 0 bases and at J to 3 bases, leaving 10 bases not matched to a gene. This CDR3 contains 18 residues. CDR3 bases: TGTGCCAGCAGCCAAGATCCCCTGGCGACTAGCGGGGACTACGAGCAGTACTTC. Protein sequence: CASSQDPLATSGDYEQYF.

This clone was seen a handful of times. CDR3 coding DNA: TGTGCCAGCAGTTCAGCGCCATACACCTTGAACACTGAAGCTTTCTTT. Translating it yields CASSSAPYTLNTEAFF. The chain uses TRBV6-6 and TRBJ1-1; the D is unclear. The CDR3 has 16 residues. Germline CDR1 is MNHNY and CDR2 is SVGAGI (reference sequence). The ends were cut back, 4 bases at V and 0 bases at J, with 15 bases in the middle.

The chain has TRBV6-1 and TRBJ2-1; 12 nucleotides line up with TRBD2. The CDR3 runs 17 residues. After removal of 0 bases from V and 5 bases from J, the junction contained 5 bases not matched to a gene. Germline values: CDR1 MNHNS, CDR2 SASEGT. CDR3 DNA: TGTGCCAGCAGTGAAGCGCTTCCTAGCGGGGGGGACAATGAGCAGTTCTTC. It yields the protein CASSEALPSGGDNEQFF.

The CDR3 reads CAWRSRRGTGGRANYGYTF. In DNA, the CDR3 is TGTGCCTGGAGATCCCGCCGGGGGACAGGGGGCCGAGCTAACTATGGCTACACCTTC. The rearrangement uses TRBV30 and TRBJ1-2; TRBD1 matches 12 bases. Germline V CDR1 and CDR2: GTSNPN, SVGIG (reference sequence). The J segment lost 0 bases and the V segment lost 3 bases, leaving 14 bases of the junction unmatched. The CDR3 runs 19 residues.

The chain joins TRBV7-9 to TRBJ2-3, with TRBD2 matching 9 bases. Looked up from germline, CDR1 is SEHNR and CDR2 is FQNEAQ (reference sequence). Trimming took 4 bases from V and 4 from J; bases not matched to a gene: 6. CDR3 length: 15 amino acids. In DNA, the CDR3 is TGTGCCAGCAGCTCCCTACTAGCGGGCGCAGATACGCAGTATTTT. Amino acid sequence: CASSSLLAGADTQYF.

The chain combines TRBV5-4 with TRBJ2-1, with 9 bases fitting TRBD2. The CDR3 contains 14 residues. Germline V gene lookup returns CDR1 SGHNT and CDR2 YYREEE (reference sequence). With V trimmed by 4 bases and J by 5 bases, 4 bases remained unmatched. This chain's CDR3 is CASSGRGGDNEQFF. CDR3 DNA sequence: TGTGCCAGCAGCGGGCGGGGGGGCGACAATGAGCAGTTCTTC.

V usage is TRBV6-2 or TRBV6-3 and J usage is TRBJ2-2; 13 nucleotides align to TRBD2. V trimming: 4 bases; J trimming: 8 bases; junction bases outside the gene matches: 4. Looked up from germline, CDR1 is MNHEY and CDR2 is SVGEGT. The CDR3 is 15 amino acids. Here the CDR3 DNA reads TGTGCCAGCAGTTGGACTAGCGGGGGTTCGGGGGAGCTGTTTTTT. It codes for CASSWTSGGSGELFF.

The rearrangement links TRBV6-5 to TRBJ1-4; 9 bases align to TRBD1. The CDR3 consists of 14 residues. Germline values: CDR1 MNHEY, CDR2 SVGAGI. J lost 4 bases, V lost 5 bases, and 2 bases had no gene match. The CDR3 sequence: CASSPTGGNEKLFF. CDR3 nucleotide sequence: TGTGCCAGCAGTCCGACAGGGGGTAATGAAAAACTGTTTTTT.

The V gene is TRBV5-1, the J gene TRBJ1-1, with 9 bases fitting TRBD1. The CDR3 covers 15 residues. The junction had 11 bases not matched to a gene; V was cut back by 3 bases and J by 8 bases. CDR1 and CDR2 (germline): SGHRS, YFSETQ. CDR3 coding DNA: TGCGCCAGCAGCTCACCGGGACAGGGTTTCCTCGAAGCTTTCTTT. It translates to CASSSPGQGFLEAFF.

The gene calls are TRBV4-3 and TRBJ1-1; tentatively, D is TRBD1 (6 bases). V dropped 4 bases and J dropped 6 bases, with 12 bases sitting between them. From germline, CDR1 is LGHNA and CDR2 YSLEER. CDR3 size: 13 residues. The CDR3 coding sequence is TGCGCCAGCAGCCCGGGACATAACGCTGAAGCTTTCTTT. This codes for CASSPGHNAEAFF.

CDR3 DNA: TGTGCCAGCAGCTTAAGGTGGGGCAGGGAAGGGAACACTGAAGCTTTCTTT. Its protein is CASSLRWGREGNTEAFF. The rearrangement joins TRBV11-2 to TRBJ1-1; possibly TRBD1 for D (5 bases). Germline values: CDR1 SGHAT, CDR2 FQNNGV. With 2 bases removed from V and 1 base from J, the gap between germline ends came to 17 bases. This CDR3 has 17 residues.

The chain carries TRBV4-1 and TRBJ2-5, with TRBD2 identical over 11 bases. The J segment lost 3 bases and the V segment lost 3 bases, leaving 9 bases of the junction unmatched. Germline V gene data show CDR1 as MGHRA and CDR2 as YSYEKL. The length of the CDR3 is 17 residues. CDR3 bases: TGCGCCAGCAGCCAGACTCCTAGCGGGGGGCACAAAGAGACCCAGTACTTC. It translates to CASSQTPSGGHKETQYF.

This sequence joins TRBV7-2 and TRBJ2-3, with D maybe TRBD2 (5 bases). The germline V gene has CDR1 SGHTA and CDR2 FQGNSA. There are 13 residues in the CDR3. Trimming pared 5 bases from V and 3 bases from J, leaving 9 bases between. CDR3 sequence reads: CASSPRTTDTQYF. The DNA of the CDR3 is TGTGCCAGCAGCCCCCGGACTACAGATACGCAGTATTTT.

This clone was found a few times. CDR3 amino acids: CASSLVAGNTIYF. The CDR3, as DNA: TGTGCCAGCAGTTTAGTCGCTGGAAACACCATATATTTT. This chain uses TRBV28 with TRBJ1-3, with D uncertain. V was trimmed by 2 bases and J by 2 bases, leaving 4 bases between them. Germline CDR1 and CDR2: MDHEN and SYDVKM. This CDR3 has 13 residues.

The rearrangement joins TRBV9 to TRBJ1-4; no reliable D call. V lost 4 bases, J lost 6 bases, and 13 bases lay in between. The CDR3 spans 14 residues. Germline V lookup: CDR1 SGDLS, CDR2 YYNGEE. The CDR3 nucleotides read TGTGCCAGCAGCCTCACCGGGAGGGATGAAAAACTGTTTTTT. This gives the protein CASSLTGRDEKLFF. Together with reference TRBV9 and TRBJ1-4, the CDR3 gives the full variable domain: DSGVTQTPKHLITATGQRVTLRCSPRSGDLSVYWYQQSLDQGLQFLIQYYNGEERAKGNILERFSAQQFPDLHSELNLSSLELGDSALYFCASSLTGRDEKLFFGSGTQLSVL.

The chain recombines TRBV27 with TRBJ2-7, with TRBD2 matching 7 bases. CDR1 MNHEY and CDR2 SMNVEV come from the germline V gene (reference sequence). Trimming at V came to 0 bases and at J to 3 bases, leaving 5 bases not matched to a gene. The CDR3 totals 15 residues. The chain's CDR3 is CASSLSASGGYEQYF. The DNA for the CDR3 is TGTGCCAGCAGTTTATCGGCTAGCGGAGGCTACGAGCAGTACTTC.

This clone was counted a few times. J is TRBJ1-1 and V is TRBV30; a possible D gene is TRBD1 (5 bases). The CDR3 spans 14 residues. The V gene's germline CDR1 is GTSNPN and CDR2 SVGIG (reference sequence). V lost 3 bases, J lost 3 bases, and 14 bases lay in between. The chain's CDR3 is CAWRWWGEDTEAFF. In DNA form, the CDR3 reads TGTGCCTGGAGATGGTGGGGGGAGGACACTGAAGCTTTCTTT.

This chain joins TRBV12-3 or TRBV12-4 and TRBJ1-1; D not resolved. The CDR3 consists of 12 residues. Trimming shortened V by 5 bases and J by 11 bases, and 15 bases separated the two germline ends. The CDR3 sequence is CASSTREVEAFF. The DNA for the CDR3 is TGTGCCAGCAGTACAAGGGAGGTGGAGGCTTTCTTT.

The V call is TRBV7-9, the J call TRBJ2-7; D unclear. Germline CDR1 SEHNR, CDR2 FQNEAQ (reference sequence). The CDR3 has 13 residues. The V end was cut by 1 base, the J end by 4 bases, with 8 bases between. CDR3 sequence (DNA): TGTGCCAGCAGCTTAGTAGCAAAGTACGAGCAGTACTTC. Amino acid sequence: CASSLVAKYEQYF.

This chain connects TRBV5-4 to TRBJ2-3; TRBD2 matches at 14 bases. CDR3 length: 20 residues. J was trimmed by 1 base and V by 0 bases; bases with no gene match: 10. Germline loops: CDR1 SGHNT, CDR2 YYREEE (reference sequence). CDR3 residues: CASSLGGAAGLAGGTDTQYF. CDR3 in DNA: TGTGCCAGCAGCTTGGGGGGAGCAGCGGGACTAGCGGGGGGCACAGATACGCAGTATTTT.

Written as DNA, the CDR3 is TGCGCCAGCAGCCAAGATAATACGGGACTTTCCCCATGGAATGAGCAGTTCTTC. Its translation is CASSQDNTGLSPWNEQFF. The chain joins TRBV4-1 to TRBJ2-1, with D perhaps TRBD2 (6 bases). V was trimmed by 0 bases and J by 7 bases, leaving 22 bases between them. Germline V gene sequence: CDR1 MGHRA, CDR2 YSYEKL. This CDR3 is 18 amino acids long.

This chain joins TRBV20-1 and TRBJ2-5, with TRBD2 identical over 12 bases. CDR1 and CDR2 from the germline V gene are DFQATT and SNEGSKA (reference sequence). CDR3 length: 14 amino acids. V dropped 5 bases and J dropped 2; count of bases not matched to a gene: 3. For the CDR3, the DNA is TGCAGTGCTGGTGGACTAGCGGGACAAGAGACCCAGTACTTC. Amino acid sequence: CSAGGLAGQETQYF.

The genes are TRBV3-1 (or the pseudogene TRBV3-2) and TRBJ2-3, with 10 bases identical to TRBD2. Germline assignment: CDR1 LGHDT and CDR2 YNNKEL (reference sequence). V gave up 2 bases and J gave up 9 bases; unmatched junction bases: 11. The CDR3 sequence is 16 residues long. The CDR3 nucleotides read TGTGCCAGCAGCCAACCCAGCGGGGGGGCGGCGAGGACGCAGTATTTT. It codes for CASSQPSGGAARTQYF.

V usage is TRBV7-9 and J usage is TRBJ1-4, with D hard to call. The ends were cut back, 5 bases at V and 10 bases at J, with 17 bases in the middle. This CDR3 region has 14 residues. Looked up from germline, CDR1 is SEHNR and CDR2 is FQNEAQ (reference sequence). In nucleotides, the CDR3 is TGTGCCAGCAGCCCTACACAGACACTTGGAAAACTGTTTTTT. Translating gives CASSPTQTLGKLFF.

The genes are TRBV7-2 and TRBJ1-6, with D maybe TRBD1 (6 bases). Trimming took off 4 bases at V and 7 bases at J, with 11 bases between the two ends. Germline V gene data show CDR1 as SGHTA and CDR2 as FQGNSA. The CDR3 contains 14 residues. The CDR3 here is CASSSPGQNSPLHF. The CDR3 DNA reads TGTGCCAGCAGCTCCCCGGGACAAAATTCACCCCTCCACTTT.

The chain couples TRBV7-2 to TRBJ1-1, with D uncertain. With 0 bases removed from V and 0 bases from J, the gap between germline ends came to 8 bases. Germline lookup yields CDR1 SGHTA and CDR2 FQGNSA. There are 15 residues in the CDR3. The CDR3 DNA reads TGTGCCAGCAGCTTAGCGCAGGCTGTGAACACTGAAGCTTTCTTT. It is translated as CASSLAQAVNTEAFF.

The gene calls are TRBV6-5 and TRBJ2-2; D is possibly TRBD2 (5 bases). Trimming removed 7 bases from V and 4 bases from J, with 13 bases in between. This CDR3 has 14 residues. Germline CDR1 reads MNHEY; CDR2 reads SVGAGI. The CDR3 sequence is CASIITGTTGELFF. In nucleotides, the CDR3 is TGTGCCAGCATAATCACGGGAACCACCGGGGAGCTGTTTTTT.

This chain joins TRBV30 and TRBJ2-7; 11 bases align to TRBD2. This CDR3 is 14 amino acids long. V shed 4 bases, J shed 7 bases, and the junction held 9 bases outside the gene matches. Germline V gene lookup returns CDR1 GTSNPN and CDR2 SVGIG (reference sequence). The CDR3 DNA is TGTGCCTGGAATAGCGGGGGGGCGGTGGAAGAGCAGTACTTC. This gives the protein CAWNSGGAVEEQYF. The full variable domain, with the rest looked up from reference TRBV30 and TRBJ2-7, is SQTIHQWPATLVQPVGSPLSLECTVEGTSNPNLYWYRQAAGRGLQLLFYSVGIGQISSEVPQNLSASRPQDRQFILSSKKLLLSDSGFYLCAWNSGGAVEEQYFGPGTRLTVT.

This chain uses TRBV11-3 with TRBJ1-6; D unresolved. The germline V and J ends were trimmed by 5 bases and 7 bases, with 9 bases remaining between them. Germline V gene data show CDR1 as SGHNT and CDR2 as YENEEA. The CDR3 has 13 residues. Written as DNA, the CDR3 is TGTGCCAGCAGCCTCGGGGTGAATTCACCCCTCCACTTT. As protein: CASSLGVNSPLHF.

The rearrangement uses TRBV7-2 and TRBJ1-4, with D maybe TRBD1 (5 bases). This CDR3 has 15 amino acids. Trimming pared 5 bases from V and 3 bases from J, leaving 13 bases between. CDR1 is SGHTA and CDR2 is FQGNSA in the germline V gene. The DNA for the CDR3 is TGTGCCAGCAGCCCAAGTCGGGGGTCTAATGAAAAACTGTTTTTT. It translates to CASSPSRGSNEKLFF.